A selection of T cell receptor beta chains follows, all from one sample in a study of graft-versus-host responses after intestinal transplantation. These receptors lack a known antigen. The assay was immunoSEQ multiplex PCR, and TCRdb's table has in-frame clones only and misses some. The table includes about 110,000 clones, over 80% detected once. The sample consisted of unstimulated CD4+ T cells sorted from spleen or lymph node cells, taken before transplant. These receptors originate from a human donor who was the organ donor for an intestinal transplant. Each CDR3 is given with its conserved first and last residue. D genes are given only for firm matches. Expanded clones are given a class, and other clones once, few, many or no size at all.

CDR3aa,CDR3nt,j_gene,v_gene,abundance,d_gene
CASSEEWVFPSTDTQYF,TGTGCCAGCAGTGAAGAATGGGTTTTTCCCTCCACAGATACGCAGTATTTT,TRBJ2-3,TRBV6-1,-,-
CASSGRLAFLEETQYF,TGTGCCAGCAGCGGGCGACTAGCGTTTCTAGAGGAGACCCAGTACTTC,TRBJ2-5,TRBV11-3,-,TRBD2
CASSLYGSYEQFF,TGTGCCAGCAGTTTATATGGTTCCTATGAGCAGTTCTTC,TRBJ2-1,TRBV27,-,-
CASSIQETQYF,TGTGCCAGCAGCATACAAGAGACCCAGTACTTC,TRBJ2-5,TRBV5-8,-,-
CASSVRGDRGGYTF,TGTGCCAGCAGCGTACGGGGGGACAGGGGTGGCTACACCTTC,TRBJ1-2,TRBV9,many,TRBD1
CASRRLHEQFF,TGTGCCAGCAGGCGGTTGCATGAGCAGTTCTTC,TRBJ2-1,TRBV2,-,-
CASRTHSDGYTF,TGTGCCAGCAGGACACACTCCGATGGCTACACCTTC,TRBJ1-2,TRBV2,-,-
CASSWRLAGGRLQETQYF,TGCGCCAGCAGCTGGAGACTAGCGGGGGGGCGGCTACAAGAGACCCAGTACTTC,TRBJ2-5,TRBV4-1,-,TRBD2
CASSYVRGYGYTF,TGTGCCAGCAGCTACGTTAGGGGGTATGGCTACACCTTC,TRBJ1-2,TRBV6-1,-,-
CASSLRIGGANTGELFF,TGTGCCAGCAGCTTAAGAATCGGCGGGGCGAACACCGGGGAGCTGTTTTTT,TRBJ2-2,TRBV5-6,-,-
CAISESGQGHSNQPQHF,TGTGCCATCAGTGAGAGCGGACAGGGCCATAGCAATCAGCCCCAGCATTTT,TRBJ1-5,TRBV10-3,-,TRBD1
CASSQRRGNQETQYF,TGTGCCAGCAGTCAACGGCGCGGGAACCAAGAGACCCAGTACTTC,TRBJ2-5,TRBV5-6,-,-
CASRGLAGVSEQYF,TGTGCCAGCAGGGGACTAGCGGGAGTTTCCGAGCAGTACTTC,TRBJ2-7,TRBV25-1,-,TRBD2
CASSLMGGTGQPQHF,TGTGCCAGCAGCTTAATGGGGGGAACTGGCCAGCCCCAGCATTTT,TRBJ1-5,TRBV7-3,-,-
CASSAHLQETQYF,TGCGCCAGCAGTGCCCACTTACAAGAGACCCAGTACTTC,TRBJ2-5,TRBV5-1,-,-
CASSLGGTGVSTEAFF,TGTGCCAGCAGCTTAGGGGGGACAGGGGTGAGCACTGAAGCTTTCTTT,TRBJ1-1,TRBV7-2,once,TRBD1
CASSYDRNPANSPLHF,TGTGCCAGCAGTTACGACCGGAACCCCGCGAACTCACCCCTCCACTTT,TRBJ1-6,TRBV6-5,once,-
CASSLTGGSNSPLHF,TGTGCCAGCAGCCTCACGGGGGGGTCCAATTCACCCCTCCACTTT,TRBJ1-6,TRBV7-2,-,-
CASSLSGTQGSGANVLTF,TGCGCCAGCAGCCTTTCCGGGACCCAAGGCTCTGGGGCCAACGTCCTGACTTTC,TRBJ2-6,TRBV4-1,-,-
CASSDRGEYGYTF,TGTGCCAGCAGTGACAGGGGCGAATATGGCTACACCTTC,TRBJ1-2,TRBV6-6,-,TRBD1
CASSLGRALNTEAFF,TGTGCCAGCAGCTTGGGAAGGGCCTTGAACACTGAAGCTTTCTTT,TRBJ1-1,TRBV5-4,-,-
CASSPQGRETQYF,TGTGCCAGCAGCCCCCAGGGGAGAGAGACCCAGTACTTC,TRBJ2-5,TRBV11-3,-,-